This T cell receptor (beta chain) was sequenced during a study of blood T cell repertoires in COVID-19. The overall study: Acute and convalescent COVID-19 specimens originated in the United States, Italy and Spain.

Authors' analysis steps: Amplification of reference gene primers provided the estimated nucleated cell counts. Generated by immunoSEQ multiplex PCR, the TCRdb table keeps only in-frame clones and is missing some. The DNA was the basis for D and trimming; V, J and clone size are from that table. The profile shows 150,000 to 200,000 clones, more than 75% of them singletons. The CDR3 is made up of 16 amino acids. Germline V lookup: CDR1 SGHNT, CDR2 YYREEE (reference sequence). V lost 7 bases to trimming and J lost 1 base, with 20 bases between them. Sequences were obtained from peripheral blood. The rearrangement links TRBV5-4 to TRBJ2-5, with D perhaps TRBD2 (6 bases). The origin of this receptor is a human donor in a cohort sampled during active COVID-19. The CDR3 is CASGPRGGVGQETQYF. The CDR3 nucleotides are TGTGCCAGCGGCCCTAGAGGCGGGGTGGGCCAAGAGACCCAGTACTTC.